This is a list of T cell receptor beta chains from one sample in a study of blood T cell repertoires in COVID-19. The table came from immunoSEQ multiplex PCR; TCRdb's copy has only in-frame clones and leaves some out. The table records fewer than 200,000 clones, around nine tenths of them present only once. Sequencing was done on a sample of peripheral blood. The receptor source for this set is an older woman with COVID-19, enrolled during active disease. Each CDR3 is given with its conserved first and last residue. The D gene is left open where the match is weak. The size of a clone is reported for some rows only, either as once, few or many, or as a class for expanded clones.

>TRBV11-3|TRBD2|NA|TRBJ2-1
TGTGCCAGCAGCTTAGGTCTAGCGGGCTCCTACAATGAGCAGTTCTTC
CASSLGLAGSYNEQFF
>TRBV2|TRBD1|NA|TRBJ1-2
TGTGCCAGCAGTGAGGACAGGCGCTATGGCTACACCTTC
CASSEDRRYGYTF
>TRBV27|NA|NA|TRBJ1-4
TGTGCCAGCAGTTTCTTATACACCGCAACTAATGAAAAACTGTTTTTT
CASSFLYTATNEKLFF
>TRBV12-3/TRBV12-4|NA|few|TRBJ2-2
TGTGCCAGCAGCCTCAGGGTCACCGGGGAGCTGTTTTTT
CASSLRVTGELFF
>TRBV11-3|NA|NA|TRBJ1-1
TGTGCCAGCAGCCAAGGCGGGCATGGCACTGAAGCTTTCTTT
CASSQGGHGTEAFF
>TRBV5-4|NA|NA|TRBJ2-1
TGTGCCAGCAGCTTACGAGTTGACAATGAGCAGTTCTTC
CASSLRVDNEQFF
>TRBV6-2/TRBV6-3|TRBD1|NA|TRBJ2-7
TGTGCCAGCAGTACCGGGACAGGGCCATTCTTTCGGGGGACCTACGAGCAGTACTTC
CASSTGTGPFFRGTYEQYF
>TRBV2|TRBD2|NA|TRBJ2-7
TGTGCCAGCAGTGAATTGGTAGCGGGTGAGCAGTACTTC
CASSELVAGEQYF
>TRBV9|NA|NA|TRBJ2-3
TGTGCCAGCAGCGTAGAGGGGCTAGGTCTAAGCACAGATACGCAGTATTTT
CASSVEGLGLSTDTQYF
>TRBV5-1|NA|NA|TRBJ2-7
TGCGCCAGCAGCTTTACTACGGGCCAGGGGGGACTCTACGAGCAGTACTTC
CASSFTTGQGGLYEQYF
>TRBV28|TRBD1|NA|TRBJ1-2
TGTGCCAGCAGATCGGGACAGGGGTTTGGCTACACCTTC
CASRSGQGFGYTF
>TRBV28|NA|NA|TRBJ1-2
TGTGCCAGCAGAGACACCCTTAACTATGGCTACACCTTC
CASRDTLNYGYTF
>TRBV30|NA|NA|TRBJ1-4
TGTGCCTGGAGCGACTACGAAAAACTGTTTTTT
CAWSDYEKLFF
>TRBV30|TRBD1|NA|TRBJ1-1
TGTGCCTGGATTAGGGACAGGGGAACTGAAGCTTTCTTT
CAWIRDRGTEAFF
>TRBV14|TRBD1|NA|TRBJ1-2
TGTGCCAGCAGCCAGCTCCAATACGGACAGGGGGCTGGTGGCTACACCTTC
CASSQLQYGQGAGGYTF
>TRBV28|NA|NA|TRBJ2-7
TGTGCCAGCAGGACGGGGTTGGAGCAGTACTTC
CASRTGLEQYF
>TRBV12-3/TRBV12-4|NA|NA|TRBJ1-1
TGTGCCAGCTGCAGGGGATGGAACACTGAAGCTTTCTTT
CASCRGWNTEAFF
>TRBV19|NA|NA|TRBJ1-5
TGTGCCAGTAGTATAGACAGGGCGAGCAATCAGCCCCAGCATTTT
CASSIDRASNQPQHF
>TRBV28|TRBD1|once|TRBJ2-7
TGTGCCAGCAGTTCCCCGGACAGGGATCGTCAGTACTTC
CASSSPDRDRQYF
>TRBV18|TRBD1|NA|TRBJ1-4
TGTGCCAGCTCATTACAGGGGGCGGCTAATGAAAAACTGTTTTTT
CASSLQGAANEKLFF
>TRBV4-1|TRBD2|once|TRBJ2-7
TGCGCCAGCAGCCAGGCCGGGACTAGCGGGAGATACGAGCAGTACTTC
CASSQAGTSGRYEQYF
>TRBV23-1|NA|NA|TRBJ1-5
TGCGCCAGCAGTCAAGAGCGGGGCAGGGTGGGCAATCAGCCCCAGCATTTT
CASSQERGRVGNQPQHF
>TRBV7-6|TRBD2|NA|TRBJ2-3
TGTGCCAGCAGCCTTAGAGTAGCGGGAGGGCCTACAGATACGCAGTATTTT
CASSLRVAGGPTDTQYF
>TRBV7-6|NA|NA|TRBJ1-4
TGTGCCAGCAGCGCGGACACTGCAACTAATGAAAAACTGTTTTTT
CASSADTATNEKLFF
>TRBV5-8|NA|NA|TRBJ2-7
TGTGCCAGCAGCTTGTCTCAGGGGAGCTACTTC
CASSLSQGSYF
>TRBV2|NA|NA|TRBJ2-5
TGTGCCAGCAGTGGCGGCAGGGTGCGTGAGACCCAGTACTTC
CASSGGRVRETQYF
>TRBV28|TRBD1|NA|TRBJ1-4
TGTGCCAGCAGTCCCATGGGACAGGGGAGTGAAAAACTGTTTTTT
CASSPMGQGSEKLFF
>TRBV10-2|TRBD1|few|TRBJ1-6
TGCGCCAGCAGTGTCAGGGGGCCTAGCTCCTATAATTCACCCCTCCACTTT
CASSVRGPSSYNSPLHF
>TRBV7-8|TRBD1|NA|TRBJ1-4
TGTGCCAGCAGCCCTCGACCCGGACAGGGGATACCAACTAATGAAAAACTGTTTTTT
CASSPRPGQGIPTNEKLFF
>TRBV15|NA|NA|TRBJ1-2
TGTGCCACCAGCAGAGCCGACAGGAACTATGGCTACACCTTC
CATSRADRNYGYTF
>TRBV4-1|NA|NA|TRBJ1-4
TGCGCCAGCAGCCTCACAACTAATGAAAAACTGTTTTTT
CASSLTTNEKLFF
>TRBV6-1|NA|NA|TRBJ1-1
TGTGCCAGCAGTGAAAGCGGGGGGACTAACACTGAAGCTTTCTTT
CASSESGGTNTEAFF
>TRBV6-2/TRBV6-3|TRBD1|NA|TRBJ2-1
TGTGCCAGCAGTTACTTAGGGACAGCCTGGGAGCAGTTCTTC
CASSYLGTAWEQFF
>TRBV19|NA|NA|TRBJ2-1
TGTGCCAGTAGTACTTCCTTGAGAGGTGAGCAGTTCTTC
CASSTSLRGEQFF
>TRBV9|TRBD2|NA|TRBJ2-2
TGTGCCAGCAGCGTAGTGACTAGCGGGGGCACCGGGGAGCTGTTTTTT
CASSVVTSGGTGELFF
>TRBV28|TRBD1|NA|TRBJ2-3
TGTGCCAGCAGCACTACCGGGACAGGGGGCTTAGTTGGGGATACGCAGTATTTT
CASSTTGTGGLVGDTQYF
>TRBV7-8|TRBD1|many|TRBJ1-1
TGTGCCAGCAGCTTACAGGTTCAGGGGGCTTCGACTTTCTTT
CASSLQVQGASTFF
>TRBV11-3|NA|few|TRBJ1-3
TGTGCCAGCAGCTTCGGGGGGCACTCTGGAAACACCATATATTTT
CASSFGGHSGNTIYF
>TRBV4-1|TRBD1|NA|TRBJ2-1
TGCGCCAGCAGCCAAGTTGGACAGGGCTTCTACAATGAGCAGTTCTTC
CASSQVGQGFYNEQFF
>TRBV5-1|TRBD2|NA|TRBJ2-1
TGCGCCAGCAGCTTGCTAGCGGGAGGGGCCTACAATGAGCAGTTCTTC
CASSLLAGGAYNEQFF